This is a list of T cell receptor beta chains from one sample in a study of technical replicates of blood from a few donors. Clones were sequenced by immunoSEQ multiplex PCR, and TCRdb holds only the in-frame ones, with some missing. The table records around 97,000 clones, approximately 95% of them present only once. Input material: T cells isolated from PBMCs. These TCRs come from a human donor in good health. Each CDR3 is given with its conserved first and last residue. A D gene is named only where the DNA matches it firmly. Expanded clones are given a class, and other clones once, few, many or no size at all.

CDR3 DNA | CDR3 protein | clone size | J gene | D gene | V gene
TGTGCCAGCACCAGCGACTACAATGAGCAGTTCTTC | CASTSDYNEQFF | . | TRBJ2-1 | . | TRBV28
TGTGCCAGCAGTTTAGCGTCTAGCGGATTCAATGAGCAGTTCTTC | CASSLASSGFNEQFF | . | TRBJ2-1 | TRBD2 | TRBV27
TGTGCCAGCAGCTCCGCGCCGGGTGGCTATGGCTACACCTTC | CASSSAPGGYGYTF | . | TRBJ1-2 | . | TRBV6-1
TGCGCCAGCAGCTTGCCCCACAGGGGGCGAGGGGAGCTGTTTTTT | CASSLPHRGRGELFF | . | TRBJ2-2 | TRBD1 | TRBV5-1
TGTGCCTGGTCCTGGGGGGAGGTAGCTAACTATGGCTACACCTTC | CAWSWGEVANYGYTF | . | TRBJ1-2 | . | TRBV30
TGTGCCAGCAGCTTGGGACAGGGGTCCTACAATGAGCAGTTCTTC | CASSLGQGSYNEQFF | . | TRBJ2-1 | TRBD1 | TRBV11-2
TGTGCCAGCAGGTATCTCGGACAGCTCAATGAGCAGTTCTTC | CASRYLGQLNEQFF | . | TRBJ2-1 | . | TRBV28
TGTGCCACCAGTCAGGGGAGGGGGATATCCTACGAGCAGTACTTC | CATSQGRGISYEQYF | . | TRBJ2-7 | . | TRBV15
TGTGCCATCAGTTCCGACGGGACAGTCCGCTATGGCTACACCTTC | CAISSDGTVRYGYTF | . | TRBJ1-2 | TRBD1 | TRBV10-3
TGCAGTGCTGAGTGGCAAGAGACCCAGTACTTC | CSAEWQETQYF | . | TRBJ2-5 | . | TRBV20-1
TGCGCCAGCAGCTTGAATGGGGGCATGGTGGCCAACGTCCTGACTTTC | CASSLNGGMVANVLTF | many | TRBJ2-6 | . | TRBV5-1
TGTGCCAGCAGTAAACAGGGGGCGAACACTGAAGCTTTCTTT | CASSKQGANTEAFF | . | TRBJ1-1 | TRBD1 | TRBV6-5
TGTGCCAGCAGCTTGGGACTGGTGAATGAGCAGTTCTTC | CASSLGLVNEQFF | . | TRBJ2-1 | . | TRBV5-4
TGTGCCAGCAGCTTCAAGGGGGATCTTACTGACACTGAAGCTTTCTTT | CASSFKGDLTDTEAFF | . | TRBJ1-1 | . | TRBV5-6
TGTGCCAGCAGCCCCCTGGCGGGCTCCTACGAGCAGTACTTC | CASSPLAGSYEQYF | . | TRBJ2-7 | . | TRBV5-4
TGTGCCTGGAGTAGGGGAACCTCTGGAAACACCATATATTTT | CAWSRGTSGNTIYF | . | TRBJ1-3 | . | TRBV30
TGTGCCAGCAGCTTACTCTCTGGGCCTTACAATGAGCAGTTCTTC | CASSLLSGPYNEQFF | . | TRBJ2-1 | . | TRBV11-3
TGCGCCAGCAGCCAAGATCAAGGACAGTCCTATGGCTACACCTTC | CASSQDQGQSYGYTF | . | TRBJ1-2 | . | TRBV4-3
TGTGCCAGCAGCTTAATGATAGCGGGAGGGCCCTCTGAAGAGACCCAGTACTTC | CASSLMIAGGPSEETQYF | . | TRBJ2-5 | TRBD2 | TRBV13
TGTGCCACCACTCCGGGGGGCCCCCTCTATGGCTACACCTTC | CATTPGGPLYGYTF | . | TRBJ1-2 | . | TRBV2
TGTGCCAGCGCGCCCCCTCGACAGTACAATGAGCAGTTCTTC | CASAPPRQYNEQFF | . | TRBJ2-1 | . | TRBV7-2
TGTGCCAGCAGCTTAGGGGGGCCCGGTGAAGCTTTCTTT | CASSLGGPGEAFF | . | TRBJ1-1 | . | TRBV7-2
TGTGCCAGCAGCCTTCGGGAGAGGAACACAGATACGCAGTATTTT | CASSLRERNTDTQYF | . | TRBJ2-3 | . | TRBV9
TGCGCCAGCAGTGAGTGTGGTAACAGGGGCTCCCCTAATCAGCCCCAGCATTTT | CASSECGNRGSPNQPQHF | few | TRBJ1-5 | TRBD1 | TRBV10-1
TGTGCCTCATCCGGGACAGGGAATCCACCCCTCCACTTT | CASSGTGNPPLHF | . | TRBJ1-6 | TRBD1 | TRBV30
TGTGCCAGCAGCTTAACCCAAGGGGACAGAACTGAAGCTTTCTTT | CASSLTQGDRTEAFF | . | TRBJ1-1 | TRBD1 | TRBV7-3